The clone carrying this T cell receptor beta chain turned up a few times. An absence of ophthalmopathy progression within 18 months meant stable Graves' hyperthyroidism. This entry belongs to a study of T cells in Graves' hyperthyroidism and ophthalmopathy. It was RNA transcripts that yielded the amplified TCR beta CDR3 regions. With the HTBI primer set, the TCR CDR3 went through a first round of RT-PCR. TCRdb recomputed calls from the multiplex PCR reads with MiXCR, one row per CDR3 protein. The data show about 560,000 distinct CDR3 sequences, 46% seen once. The CDR3 totals 13 residues. V shed 7 bases and J shed 3 bases, with 13 bases lying between them. Germline V gene data show CDR1 as MNHNY and CDR2 as SVGAGI (reference sequence).

The chain couples TRBV6-6 to TRBJ2-7, with D unresolved. This sequence was found in a woman aged 18-29 years with Graves' hyperthyroidism. Sequenced material: peripheral blood or thyroid tissue (not recorded which). The CDR3 DNA follows: TGTGCCAGCACAGCAGGAAATAACTACGAGCAGTACTTC. It encodes CASTAGNNYEQYF.